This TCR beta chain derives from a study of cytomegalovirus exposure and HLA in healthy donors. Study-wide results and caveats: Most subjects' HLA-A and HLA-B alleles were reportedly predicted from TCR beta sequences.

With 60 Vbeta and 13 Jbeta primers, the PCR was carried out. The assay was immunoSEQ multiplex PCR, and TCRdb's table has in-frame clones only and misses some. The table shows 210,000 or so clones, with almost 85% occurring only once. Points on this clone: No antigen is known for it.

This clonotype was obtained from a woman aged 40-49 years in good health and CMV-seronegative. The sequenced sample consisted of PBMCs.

The CDR3 spells CASSFWGQGASPLHF. In nucleotides, the CDR3 is TGTGCCAGCAGCTTTTGGGGACAGGGGGCTTCACCCCTCCACTTT. This chain joins TRBV13 and TRBJ1-6, with 12 bases lining up with TRBD1. J gave up 9 bases and V 3 bases, and 3 bases lay outside the gene matches. Per the germline V gene, CDR1 is PRHDT and CDR2 is FYEKMQ (reference sequence). This CDR3 contains 15 residues. Variable domain in full (rest from reference TRBV13 and TRBJ1-6): AAGVIQSPRHLIKEKRETATLKCYPIPRHDTVYWYQQGPGQDPQFLISFYEKMQSDKGSIPDRFSAQQFSDYHSELNMSSLELGDSALYFCASSFWGQGASPLHFGNGTRLTVT.